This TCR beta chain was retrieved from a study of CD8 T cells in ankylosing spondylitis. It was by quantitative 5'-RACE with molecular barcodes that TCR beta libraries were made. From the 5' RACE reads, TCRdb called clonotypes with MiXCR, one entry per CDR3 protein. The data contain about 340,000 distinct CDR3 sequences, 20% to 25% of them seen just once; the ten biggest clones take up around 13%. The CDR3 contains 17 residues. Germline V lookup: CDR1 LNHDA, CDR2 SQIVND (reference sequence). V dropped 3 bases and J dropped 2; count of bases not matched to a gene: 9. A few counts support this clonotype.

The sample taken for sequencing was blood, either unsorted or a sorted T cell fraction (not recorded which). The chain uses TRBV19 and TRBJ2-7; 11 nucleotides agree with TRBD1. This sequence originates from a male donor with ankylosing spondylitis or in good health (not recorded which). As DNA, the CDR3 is TGTGCCAGTAGTATGGGACAGGGGGTCGCCTGGACCTACGAGCAGTACTTC. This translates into CASSMGQGVAWTYEQYF.